One sample yielded the 7 T cell receptor beta chains listed below, sequenced in a study of T cell repertoires in cytomegalovirus infection (dated by TCRdb to between 2017 and 2020). Per the publication, the treatment or condition label means: in vitro stimulation with specific CMV peptide epitopes to enrich CMV-specific T cells. No antigen is known for these receptors. Sequencing was performed on an Illumina HiSeq 1500. TCRdb cleaned the public reads at Q25 with fastp, built clones with MiXCR and kept in-frame beta chains. Entries that share a CDR3 protein sequence are merged under the most common genes and DNA. This sample is represented by 600,000 to 700,000 distinct CDR3 sequences; 30% to 35% of them were singletons. 18% of the sample belongs to the ten largest clones. The specimen comprised cultured PBMCs, sampled from culture after CMV antigen stimulation. The receptors originated from a human donor in good health (CMV status not recorded). Some clones in this sample may be carry-over from other donors' samples.

The CDR3 loop reads CASSQVPFMNTEAFF. The CDR3 DNA sequence: TGCGCCAGCAGCCAGGTGCCCTTCATGAACACTGAAGCTTTCTTT. This rearrangement joins TRBV4-1 to TRBJ1-1, with D unclear. CDR1 and CDR2 from the germline V gene are MGHRA and YSYEKL. The CDR3 consists of 15 residues. Trimming removed 3 bases at V and 0 bases at J, with 11 bases between.

The genes are TRBV7-9 and TRBJ1-2, with a tentative D call TRBD1 (5 bases). The CDR3 spans 14 residues. Germline CDR1 reads SEHNR; CDR2 reads FQNEAQ (reference sequence). Deletions cut 3 bases from V and 6 bases from J, with 14 bases between. The CDR3 is CASSFPGKSDGYTF. The DNA of the CDR3 is TGTGCCAGCAGCTTTCCAGGGAAGAGCGATGGCTACACCTTC.

V gene TRBV4-3 combines with J gene TRBJ1-2; D uncertain. Trimming removed 4 bases at V and 8 bases at J, with 14 bases between. The germline V gene has CDR1 LGHNA and CDR2 YSLEER. The CDR3 is 13 residues long. Here the CDR3 DNA reads TGCGCCAGCAGCCCTGAGCCGGGTTGGGGCTACACCTTC. This translates into CASSPEPGWGYTF.

V and J are TRBV19 and TRBJ1-3; D gene ambiguous. Germline CDR1 is LNHDA and CDR2 is SQIVND (reference sequence). The CDR3 length is 15 residues. Between the trimmed V and J ends, which lost 6 bases and 0 bases, there was a span of 12 bases. The CDR3 bases are TGTGCCAGTAGAGTGGACCGGAGCTCTGGAAACACCATATATTTT. Translated: CASRVDRSSGNTIYF.

This sequence joins TRBV20-1 and TRBJ2-5; a possible D gene is TRBD2 (6 bases). Germline V gene data show CDR1 as DFQATT and CDR2 as SNEGSKA (reference sequence). This CDR3 is 14 amino acids long. Trimming took 5 bases from V and 4 from J, leaving 17 bases between them. In DNA form, the CDR3 reads TGCAGTGCTCGGGAGATAAGGCGCCCAGAGACCCAGTACTTC. It is translated as CSAREIRRPETQYF.

The V gene is TRBV7-2, the J gene TRBJ2-3; D uncertain. The germline V and J ends were trimmed by 5 bases and 4 bases, with 13 bases remaining between them. This CDR3 region has 14 residues. Per the germline V gene, CDR1 is SGHTA and CDR2 is FQGNSA. The CDR3 spells CASSLIPISDTQYF. The CDR3 region has the DNA TGTGCCAGCAGCCTAATTCCTATCTCAGATACGCAGTATTTT.

The chain employs TRBV4-2 and TRBJ2-1; D may be TRBD1 (6 bases). This CDR3 has 16 amino acids. Looked up from germline, CDR1 is LGHNA and CDR2 is YNFKEQ. V was clipped by 3 bases and J by 5 bases, with 17 bases between them. The CDR3 loop is CASSQVDRGGNNEQFF. The CDR3 DNA follows: TGTGCCAGCAGCCAGGTCGACAGAGGGGGAAACAATGAGCAGTTCTTC.